The 32 T cell receptor beta chains below were found in one sample sequenced in a study of identical twins. TCRdb reprocessed the 5' RACE reads with MiXCR, giving one entry per CDR3 protein. The table has around 1.7 million distinct CDR3 sequences, about 31% seen once. Sample: cord blood. Source of these receptors: a newborn girl in good health.

This clonotype was seen a handful of times. The V and J genes are TRBV5-1 and TRBJ2-4; 11 bases match TRBD2. TRBJ2-7 explains the end of the DNA better; the J call may be wrong. From germline, CDR1 is SGHRS and CDR2 YFSETQ. The CDR3 spans 17 residues. CDR3 protein: CASSPWTSGSFVYEQYF. In DNA form, the CDR3 reads TGCGCCAGCAGCCCATGGACTAGCGGGTCTTTTGTGTACGAGCAGTACTTC.

Here the CDR3 reads CASSSQLAGEGYNEQFF. The CDR3 DNA sequence: TGTGCCAGCAGCTCTCAACTAGCGGGAGAAGGTTACAATGAGCAGTTCTTC. This chain joins TRBV7-2 and TRBJ2-1; TRBD2 aligns across 11 bases. Unmatched junction bases numbered 9, after V lost 4 bases and J lost 4 bases. CDR1 and CDR2 (germline): SGHTA, FQGNSA. The CDR3 loop spans 17 amino acids.

This clonotype turned up a few times. This chain joins TRBV12-3 or TRBV12-4 and TRBJ2-7; 10 nucleotides align to TRBD2. After removal of 6 bases from V and 6 bases from J, the junction contained 11 bases not matched to a gene. CDR3 length equals 15 residues. CDR3 nucleotide sequence: TGTGCCAGCAGCCTTTCGGGACTAGCGTGGGGCGAGCAGTACTTC. This codes for CASSLSGLAWGEQYF.

This chain uses TRBV7-2 with TRBJ2-5; TRBD1 or TRBD2 may be the D gene (5 bases each). The CDR3 totals 15 residues. V lost 2 bases to trimming and J lost 0 bases, with 10 bases between them. Looked up from germline, CDR1 is SGHTA and CDR2 is FQGNSA. CDR3 sequence reads: CASSLKPGHQETQYF. The CDR3 region has the DNA TGTGCCAGCAGCTTAAAACCGGGGCACCAAGAGACCCAGTACTTC.

A few counts support this clonotype. This chain joins TRBV14 and TRBJ2-3; 12 nucleotides align to TRBD2. The V segment lost 3 bases and the J segment 3 bases; nucleotides outside the gene matches: 4. The CDR3 length is 16 residues. CDR1 and CDR2 (germline): SGHDN, FVKESK. The CDR3 is CASSHRTSGVTDTQYF. The CDR3 DNA reads TGTGCCAGCAGCCACCGGACTAGCGGGGTGACAGATACGCAGTATTTT.

CDR3 sequence: CASSFPARDEQFF. CDR3 sequence (DNA): TGTGCCAGCAGTTTCCCCGCTAGAGATGAGCAGTTCTTC. The chain employs TRBV27 and TRBJ2-1; no reliable D call. The CDR3 has 13 amino acids. The V gene's germline CDR1 is MNHEY and CDR2 SMNVEV (reference sequence). Trimming cost V 3 bases and J 8 bases, with 11 bases left between them.

This clonotype has just a few counts. The J gene is TRBJ2-7, the V gene TRBV20-1, with D possibly matching TRBD1 (5 bases). Trimming removed 2 bases from V and 0 bases from J, with 20 bases in between. The germline gives CDR1 DFQATT, CDR2 SNEGSKA (reference sequence). The CDR3 is made up of 17 amino acids. In nucleotides, the CDR3 is TGCAGTGCTAGAAGGGTACTCAGGGAAGTGGACTCCTACGAGCAGTACTTC. It codes for CSARRVLREVDSYEQYF.

This clonotype was found a few times. The CDR3 DNA reads TGCGCCAGCAGCCAAGATGGGGGGGGTATCTATGGCTACACCTTC. It specifies CASSQDGGGIYGYTF. The rearrangement uses TRBV4-1 and TRBJ1-2; D perhaps matches TRBD1 (5 bases). Germline V gives CDR1 MGHRA, CDR2 YSYEKL. With 0 bases removed from V and 4 bases from J, the gap between germline ends came to 12 bases. The CDR3 runs to 15 residues.

This clonotype turned up a few times. The chain couples TRBV6-1 to TRBJ1-4; D may be TRBD1 (5 bases). The CDR3 loop spans 13 amino acids. Trimming cost V 7 bases and J 4 bases, with 10 bases left between them. The V gene's germline CDR1 is MNHNS and CDR2 SASEGT. This chain's CDR3 is CASKVRVNEKLFF. Here the CDR3 DNA reads TGTGCCAGCAAGGTCAGGGTTAATGAAAAACTGTTTTTT.

The chain carries TRBV5-1 and TRBJ2-1; 12 bases are shared with TRBD2. CDR1 SGHRS and CDR2 YFSETQ come from the germline V gene. This CDR3 has 16 amino acids. Trimming at V came to 4 bases and at J to 4 bases, leaving 6 bases not matched to a gene. CDR3 region: CASSIGTSGLYNEQFF. The CDR3 DNA is TGCGCCAGCAGCATAGGGACTAGCGGGTTGTACAATGAGCAGTTCTTC.

The V call is TRBV29-1, the J call TRBJ1-1; D remains ambiguous. The CDR3 runs to 12 residues. V was pared by 1 base and J by 6 bases, with 9 bases between. In germline, CDR1 is SQVTM, CDR2 ANQGSEA. This CDR3 reads CSVEVGVPEAFF. In DNA, the CDR3 is TGCAGCGTTGAAGTCGGCGTACCTGAAGCTTTCTTT.

The CDR3 region has the DNA TGTGCCACCAGTGTCGAGGGGGCCGACAATGAGCAGTTCTTC. It encodes CATSVEGADNEQFF. The rearrangement uses TRBV24-1 and TRBJ2-1; 7 nucleotides align to TRBD1. The CDR3 is 14 amino acids. V lost 5 bases, J lost 5 bases, and 5 bases stayed unmatched. The germline gives CDR1 KGHDR, CDR2 SFDVKD.

The CDR3 DNA sequence: TGTGCCACGGGGACAGCGGCAAACACTGAAGCTTTCTTT. Translating gives CATGTAANTEAFF. The chain has TRBV25-1 and TRBJ1-1, with 7 bases fitting TRBD1. From germline, CDR1 is MGHDK and CDR2 SYGVNS. This CDR3 spans 13 amino acids. Germline trimming cut 10 bases from V and 2 bases from J; bases unmatched to any gene: 7.

This chain links TRBV28 with TRBJ2-1; 7 positions match TRBD2. Looked up from germline, CDR1 is MDHEN and CDR2 is SYDVKM. V lost 5 bases, J lost 5 bases, and 12 bases stayed unmatched. There are 16 residues in the CDR3. CDR3 sequence (DNA): TGTGCCAGCAGTACAGATCTAGCGGTAAGGAACAATGAGCAGTTCTTC. Its protein is CASSTDLAVRNNEQFF.

This chain links TRBV6-6 with TRBJ2-7, with unresolved D. The CDR3 is made up of 14 amino acids. Germline V gene lookup returns CDR1 MNHNY and CDR2 SVGAGI (reference sequence). Trimming removed 6 bases at V and 4 bases at J, with 16 bases between. CDR3 sequence reads: CASSPRVARYEQYF. Here the CDR3 DNA reads TGTGCCAGCAGCCCCCGGGTAGCTCGATACGAGCAGTACTTC.

The chain carries TRBV5-5 and TRBJ1-2; 10 bases align to TRBD1. Per the germline V gene, CDR1 is SGHKS and CDR2 is YYEKEE (reference sequence). Trimming took 6 bases from V and 2 from J; bases not matched to a gene: 4. The CDR3 is made up of 14 amino acids. CDR3 amino acids: CASTTGQGNYGYTF. The CDR3 DNA reads as TGTGCCAGCACAACGGGACAGGGGAACTATGGCTACACCTTC.

This clonotype was counted only a few times. V usage is TRBV20-1 and J usage is TRBJ2-1, with 9 bases that match TRBD2. V was clipped by 4 bases and J by 7 bases; unmatched bases: 11. CDR3 size: 15 residues. Germline V gene data show CDR1 as DFQATT and CDR2 as SNEGSKA (reference sequence). This CDR3 reads CSAMRGTSYLNEQFF. The CDR3 nucleotides are TGCAGTGCTATGAGGGGGACTAGCTATTTGAATGAGCAGTTCTTC.

This clonotype has more than one count but fewer than ten. The J gene is TRBJ2-1, the V gene TRBV3-1; D is unresolved. Germline lookup yields CDR1 LGHDT and CDR2 YNNKEL (reference sequence). V was trimmed by 5 bases and J by 6 bases, leaving 8 bases between them. This CDR3 spans 12 amino acids. The CDR3 is CASSAPGNEQFF. The CDR3 nucleotides are TGTGCCAGCAGCGCCCCGGGCAATGAGCAGTTCTTC.

This clonotype has just a few counts. The chain carries TRBV5-5 and TRBJ1-5; a weak D match, TRBD1 (5 bases). The germline gives CDR1 SGHKS, CDR2 YYEKEE (reference sequence). The CDR3 totals 15 residues. V shed 2 bases and J shed 6 bases, with 15 bases lying between them. CDR3 nucleotides: TGTGCCAGCAGCTTCTTGGGCGGGGGAAGTCAGCCCCAGCATTTT. This gives the protein CASSFLGGGSQPQHF.

The CDR3: CSARPDSISYEQYF. CDR3 nucleotide sequence: TGCAGTGCTAGGCCGGACAGCATCTCCTACGAGCAGTACTTC. The chain carries TRBV20-1 and TRBJ2-7; D may be TRBD1 (6 bases). The CDR3 contains 14 residues. Germline-derived CDR1 and CDR2 are DFQATT and SNEGSKA (reference sequence). Trimming took 3 bases from V and 0 from J, leaving 12 bases between them.

As for this clonotype: Mismatch with germline at one junction end may stem from a read error. The chain combines TRBV6-1 with TRBJ1-2; 7 bases fit TRBD1. Germline V lookup: CDR1 MNHNS, CDR2 SASEGT. The CDR3 runs 15 residues. CDR3: CASGEAGTVNYGYTF. CDR3 nucleotides: TGTGCCAGCGGTGAAGCGGGGACAGTTAACTATGGCTACACCTTC.

This chain uses TRBV7-2 with TRBJ2-3; 8 bases line up with TRBD2. V lost 1 base to trimming and J lost 3 bases; unmatched junction nucleotides: 6. The CDR3 runs 16 residues. Germline CDR1 and CDR2: SGHTA and FQGNSA. The CDR3 region is CASSLGFAGGTDTQYF. The CDR3 DNA reads TGTGCCAGCAGCTTAGGGTTTGCGGGAGGAACAGATACGCAGTATTTT.

This clonotype was picked up a small number of times. The chain has TRBV28 and TRBJ2-7; 12 bases are shared with TRBD1. V dropped 5 bases and J dropped 6; count of bases not matched to a gene: 5. CDR1 MDHEN and CDR2 SYDVKM come from the germline V gene. CDR3 length equals 14 residues. The CDR3 coding sequence is TGTGCCAGCAGTACCGGGACAGGGGGCATCGAGCAGTACTTC. Its translation is CASSTGTGGIEQYF.

The V call is TRBV20-1, the J call TRBJ2-5, with a tentative D call TRBD1 (5 bases). The V gene's germline CDR1 is DFQATT and CDR2 SNEGSKA (reference sequence). The V and J ends lost 1 base and 3 bases respectively, with 9 bases between them. There are 13 residues in the CDR3. The CDR3 reads CSARAQGKETQYF. The DNA of the CDR3 is TGCAGTGCTAGAGCCCAGGGAAAAGAGACCCAGTACTTC.

This clonotype was observed a handful of times. The chain links TRBV2 to TRBJ2-1; 13 bases agree with TRBD2. The CDR3 totals 13 residues. Germline CDR1 SNHLY, CDR2 FYNNEI. V lost 11 bases, J lost 9 bases, and 7 bases stayed unmatched. DNA for the CDR3: TGTGCCGGAAGGACTAGCGGGAGATTTGAGCAGTTCTTC. This translates into CAGRTSGRFEQFF.

The genes are TRBV28 and TRBJ2-5, with D unclear. The germline V gene encodes CDR1 MDHEN and CDR2 SYDVKM. The length of the CDR3 is 15 residues. Trimming shortened V by 3 bases and J by 1 base, and 12 bases separated the two germline ends. The CDR3 region is CASSFRYYIQETQYF. In DNA, the CDR3 is TGTGCCAGCAGTTTTCGCTACTATATCCAAGAGACCCAGTACTTC.

J is TRBJ2-3 and V is TRBV20-1; 10 bases map to TRBD2. The J segment lost 3 bases and the V segment lost 5 bases, leaving 2 bases of the junction unmatched. The CDR3 extends over 13 amino acids. Germline V gene sequence: CDR1 DFQATT, CDR2 SNEGSKA (reference sequence). The CDR3 DNA is TGCAGTGCTTTTAGCGGGAGGACAGATACGCAGTATTTT. It encodes CSAFSGRTDTQYF.

This chain uses TRBV20-1 with TRBJ2-1, with D uncertain. Germline lookup yields CDR1 DFQATT and CDR2 SNEGSKA (reference sequence). CDR3 length: 15 amino acids. Deletions cut 4 bases from V and 3 bases from J, with 16 bases between. The CDR3 loop is CSAKARPGDYNEQFF. CDR3 nucleotide sequence: TGCAGTGCTAAGGCCCGCCCGGGTGACTACAATGAGCAGTTCTTC.

This clonotype was detected only a few times. This rearrangement joins TRBV4-2 to TRBJ2-7; no clear D gene. The CDR3 sequence is 15 residues long. Germline V gene sequence: CDR1 LGHNA, CDR2 YNFKEQ. Trimming left V 1 base short and J 0 bases short, with 10 bases between. Here the CDR3 DNA reads TGTGCCAGCAGCCAAGGTTACGGTTACTCCTACGAGCAGTACTTC. Residues: CASSQGYGYSYEQYF.

This clonotype turned up a few times. The gene calls are TRBV7-9 and TRBJ2-3, with TRBD1 matching over 9 bases. After removal of 5 bases from V and 2 bases from J, the junction contained 11 bases not matched to a gene. The germline V gene encodes CDR1 SEHNR and CDR2 FQNEAQ (reference sequence). The CDR3 loop spans 17 amino acids. CDR3 sequence (DNA): TGTGCCAGCAGCCACCCCCTCTACAGGGGGCACACAGATACGCAGTATTTT. Translated, it gives CASSHPLYRGHTDTQYF.

A word on this clonotype: A read error is possible here, since a much larger clone lies one base away. CDR3 bases: TGTGCCATCAGTGAATCGGACAGTGACGATGAGCAGTTCTTC. This encodes CAISESDSDDEQFF. This rearrangement joins TRBV10-3 to TRBJ2-1; possible D gene TRBD1, 6 bases. This CDR3 spans 14 amino acids. The ends were cut back, 3 bases at V and 8 bases at J, with 14 bases in the middle. Germline values: CDR1 ENHRY, CDR2 SYGVKD.

The J gene is TRBJ2-1, the V gene TRBV27; the match to TRBD2 covers 11 bases. V shed 3 bases and J 5 bases; nucleotides not matched to a gene: 6. Germline loops: CDR1 MNHEY, CDR2 SMNVEV (reference sequence). The CDR3 has 16 amino acids. The CDR3 DNA follows: TGTGCCAGCAGTTTGAGGGGGACTAGCGGAAACAATGAGCAGTTCTTC. Its translation: CASSLRGTSGNNEQFF.